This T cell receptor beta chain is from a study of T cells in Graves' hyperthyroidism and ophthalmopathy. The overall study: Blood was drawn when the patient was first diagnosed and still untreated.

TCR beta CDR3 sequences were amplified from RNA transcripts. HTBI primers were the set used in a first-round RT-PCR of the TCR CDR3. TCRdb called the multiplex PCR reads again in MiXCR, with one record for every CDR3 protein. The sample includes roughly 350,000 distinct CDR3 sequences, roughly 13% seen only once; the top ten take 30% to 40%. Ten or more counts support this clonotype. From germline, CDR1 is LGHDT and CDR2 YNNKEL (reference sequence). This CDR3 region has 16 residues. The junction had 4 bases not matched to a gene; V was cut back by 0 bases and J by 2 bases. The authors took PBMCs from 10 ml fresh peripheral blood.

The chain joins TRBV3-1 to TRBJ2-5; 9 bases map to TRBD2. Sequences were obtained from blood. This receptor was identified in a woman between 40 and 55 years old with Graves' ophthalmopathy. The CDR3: CASSQDLAGGQETQYF. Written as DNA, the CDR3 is TGTGCCAGCAGCCAAGATCTTGCGGGAGGGCAAGAGACCCAGTACTTC.